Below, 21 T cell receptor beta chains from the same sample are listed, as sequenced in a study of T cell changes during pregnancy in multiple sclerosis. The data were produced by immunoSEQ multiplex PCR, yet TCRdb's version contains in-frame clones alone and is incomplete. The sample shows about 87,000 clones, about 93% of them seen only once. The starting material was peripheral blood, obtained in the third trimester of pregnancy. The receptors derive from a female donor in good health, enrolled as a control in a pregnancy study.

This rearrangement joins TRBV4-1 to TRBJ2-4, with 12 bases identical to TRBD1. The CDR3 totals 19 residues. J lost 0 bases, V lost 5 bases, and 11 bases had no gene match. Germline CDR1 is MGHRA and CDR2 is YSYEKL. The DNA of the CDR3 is TGCGCCAGCAGCTCCCCGGGACAGGGGGCCCGACGAGCCAAAAACATTCAGTACTTC. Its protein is CASSSPGQGARRAKNIQYF.

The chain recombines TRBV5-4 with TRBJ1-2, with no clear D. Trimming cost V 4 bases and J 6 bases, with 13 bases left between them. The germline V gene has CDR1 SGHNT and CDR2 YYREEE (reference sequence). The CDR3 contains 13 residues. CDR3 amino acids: CASSPGGGNGYTF. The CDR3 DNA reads TGTGCCAGCAGCCCCGGTGGAGGGAATGGCTACACCTTC.

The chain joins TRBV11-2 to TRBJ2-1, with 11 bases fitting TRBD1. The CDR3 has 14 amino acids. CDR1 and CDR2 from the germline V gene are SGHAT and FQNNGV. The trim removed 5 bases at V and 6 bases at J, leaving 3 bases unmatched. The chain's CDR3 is CASSPGTGGNEQFF. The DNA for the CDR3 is TGTGCCAGCAGCCCTGGGACAGGGGGCAATGAGCAGTTCTTC.

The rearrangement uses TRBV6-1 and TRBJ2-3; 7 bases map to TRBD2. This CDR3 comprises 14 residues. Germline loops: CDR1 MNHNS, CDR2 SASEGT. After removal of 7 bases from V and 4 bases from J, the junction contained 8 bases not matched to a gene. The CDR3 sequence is CASIPGLTSDTQYF. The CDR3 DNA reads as TGTGCCAGCATTCCGGGACTAACCTCAGATACGCAGTATTTT.

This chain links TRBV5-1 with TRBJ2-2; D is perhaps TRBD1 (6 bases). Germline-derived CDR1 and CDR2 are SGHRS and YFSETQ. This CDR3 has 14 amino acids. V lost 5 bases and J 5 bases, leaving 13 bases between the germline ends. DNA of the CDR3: TGCGCCAGCAGTAAGGGGGTGGATACCGGGGAGCTGTTTTTT. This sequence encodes CASSKGVDTGELFF.

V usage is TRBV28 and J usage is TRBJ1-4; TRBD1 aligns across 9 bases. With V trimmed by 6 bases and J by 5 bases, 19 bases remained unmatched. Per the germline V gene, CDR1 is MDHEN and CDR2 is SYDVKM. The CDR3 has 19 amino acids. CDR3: CASSPPGTGLTADNEKLFF. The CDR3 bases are TGTGCCAGCAGCCCTCCGGGGACAGGGCTCACTGCGGACAATGAAAAACTGTTTTTT.

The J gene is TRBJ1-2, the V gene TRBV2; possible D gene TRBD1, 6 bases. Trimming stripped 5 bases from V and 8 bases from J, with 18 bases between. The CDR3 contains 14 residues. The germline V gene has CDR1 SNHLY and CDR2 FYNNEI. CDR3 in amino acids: CASSPKLQGRGYTF. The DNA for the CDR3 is TGTGCCAGCAGTCCAAAACTACAGGGTAGGGGCTACACCTTC.

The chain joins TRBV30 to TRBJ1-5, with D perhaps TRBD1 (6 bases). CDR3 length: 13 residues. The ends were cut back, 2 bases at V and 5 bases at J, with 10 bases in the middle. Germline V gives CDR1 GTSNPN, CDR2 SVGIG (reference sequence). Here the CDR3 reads CAWSIQGDQPQHF. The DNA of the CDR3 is TGTGCCTGGAGTATACAGGGTGATCAGCCCCAGCATTTT.

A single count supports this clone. The CDR3 bases are TGTGCCAGCTCATCCTTCGGGACAGGGGATGAAAAACTGTTTTTT. Translated, it gives CASSSFGTGDEKLFF. The rearrangement joins TRBV18 to TRBJ1-4, with 10 positions matching TRBD1. The J segment lost 6 bases and the V segment lost 5 bases, leaving 6 bases of the junction unmatched. Germline V gene data show CDR1 as KGHSH and CDR2 as LQKENI. The CDR3 covers 15 residues.

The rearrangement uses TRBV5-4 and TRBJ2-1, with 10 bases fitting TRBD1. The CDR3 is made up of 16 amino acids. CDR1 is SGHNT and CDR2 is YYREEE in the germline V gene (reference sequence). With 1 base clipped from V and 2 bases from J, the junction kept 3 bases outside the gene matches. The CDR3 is CASSLRTGGTYNEQFF. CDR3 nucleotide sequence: TGTGCCAGCAGCTTGAGGACAGGGGGTACCTACAATGAGCAGTTCTTC.

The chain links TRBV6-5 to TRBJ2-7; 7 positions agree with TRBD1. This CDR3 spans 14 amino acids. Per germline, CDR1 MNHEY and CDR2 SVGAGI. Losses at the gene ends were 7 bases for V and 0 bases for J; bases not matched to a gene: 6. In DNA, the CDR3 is TGTGCCAGCAAACCGGGACAGAGCTCCTACGAGCAGTACTTC. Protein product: CASKPGQSSYEQYF.

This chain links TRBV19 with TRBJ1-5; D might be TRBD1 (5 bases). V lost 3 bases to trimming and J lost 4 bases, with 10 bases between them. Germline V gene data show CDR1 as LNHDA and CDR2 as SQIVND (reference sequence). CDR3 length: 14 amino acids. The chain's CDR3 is CASSIRGFNQPQHF. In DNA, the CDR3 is TGTGCCAGTAGTATTCGGGGGTTTAATCAGCCCCAGCATTTT.

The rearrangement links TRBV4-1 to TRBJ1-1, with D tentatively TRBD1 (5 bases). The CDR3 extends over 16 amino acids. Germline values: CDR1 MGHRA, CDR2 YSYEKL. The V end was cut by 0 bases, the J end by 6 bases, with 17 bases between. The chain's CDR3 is CASSQDGERGDAEAFF. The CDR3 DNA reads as TGCGCCAGCAGCCAAGATGGAGAACGCGGGGACGCTGAAGCTTTCTTT.

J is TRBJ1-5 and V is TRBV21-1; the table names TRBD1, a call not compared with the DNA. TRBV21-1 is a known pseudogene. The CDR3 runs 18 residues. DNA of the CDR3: TGTGCCAGCAGCAAAATTGTGTCAGGGGATATCTGCAATCAGCCCCAGCATTTT. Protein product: CASSKIVSGDICNQPQHF.

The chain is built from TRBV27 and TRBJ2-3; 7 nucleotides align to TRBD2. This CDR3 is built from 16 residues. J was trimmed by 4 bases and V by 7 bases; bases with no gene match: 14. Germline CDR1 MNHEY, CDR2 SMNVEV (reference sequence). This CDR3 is CASTSTSVRWSDTQYF. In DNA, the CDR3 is TGTGCCAGCACCTCAACTAGCGTACGATGGTCAGATACGCAGTATTTT.

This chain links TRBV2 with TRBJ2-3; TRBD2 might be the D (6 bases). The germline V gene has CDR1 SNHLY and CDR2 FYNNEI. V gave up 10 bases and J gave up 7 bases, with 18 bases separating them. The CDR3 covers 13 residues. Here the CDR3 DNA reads TGTGCCACCCGACTAGAACCAACTAATACGCAGTATTTT. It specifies CATRLEPTNTQYF.

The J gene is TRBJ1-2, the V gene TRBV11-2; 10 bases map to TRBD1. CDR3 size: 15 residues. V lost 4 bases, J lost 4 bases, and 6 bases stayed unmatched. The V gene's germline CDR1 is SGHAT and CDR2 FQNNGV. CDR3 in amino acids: CASSSGTGVAYGYTF. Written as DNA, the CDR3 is TGTGCCAGCAGCTCCGGGACAGGGGTGGCCTATGGCTACACCTTC.

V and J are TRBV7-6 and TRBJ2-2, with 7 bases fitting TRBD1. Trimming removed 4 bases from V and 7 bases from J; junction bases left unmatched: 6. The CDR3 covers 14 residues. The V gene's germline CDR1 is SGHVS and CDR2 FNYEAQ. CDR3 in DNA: TGTGCCAGCAGCTGGACAGGCCCGAGCGGGGAGCTGTTTTTT. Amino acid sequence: CASSWTGPSGELFF.

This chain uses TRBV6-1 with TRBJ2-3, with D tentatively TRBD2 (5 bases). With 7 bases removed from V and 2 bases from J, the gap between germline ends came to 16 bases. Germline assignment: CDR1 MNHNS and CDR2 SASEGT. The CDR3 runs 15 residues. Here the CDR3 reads CASTRDGSLTDTQYF. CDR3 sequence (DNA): TGTGCCAGCACGAGGGATGGTTCTCTCACAGATACGCAGTATTTT.

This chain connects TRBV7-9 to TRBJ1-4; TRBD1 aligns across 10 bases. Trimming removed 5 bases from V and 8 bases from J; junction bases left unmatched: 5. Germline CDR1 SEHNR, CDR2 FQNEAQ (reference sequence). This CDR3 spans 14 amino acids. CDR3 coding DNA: TGTGCCAGCAGCCGGGACAGGGGTGGAGAAAAACTGTTTTTT. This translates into CASSRDRGGEKLFF. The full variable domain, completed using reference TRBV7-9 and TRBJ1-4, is DTGVSQNPRHKITKRGQNVTFRCDPISEHNRLYWYRQTLGQGPEFLTYFQNEAQLEKSRLLSDRFSAERPKGSFSTLEIQRTEQGDSAMYLCASSRDRGGEKLFFGSGTQLSVL.

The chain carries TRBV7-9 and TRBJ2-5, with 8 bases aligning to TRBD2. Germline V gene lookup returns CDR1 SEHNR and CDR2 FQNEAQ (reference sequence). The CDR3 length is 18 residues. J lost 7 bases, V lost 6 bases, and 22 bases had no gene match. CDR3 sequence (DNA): TGTGCCAGCAGTTGGGGGCGTATAGCGGGACGTAAAGATGTGACCCAGTACTTC. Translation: CASSWGRIAGRKDVTQYF.